These 3 T cell receptor beta chains were sequenced from one sample in a study of PD-1 blockade in classical Hodgkin lymphoma. Time point denoted: newly diagnosed, previously untreated cHL patient sample. Magnetic negative selection of thawed PBMCs yielded the CD8+ T cells. TCRdb's table, derived via immunoSEQ multiplex PCR, lists solely in-frame clones and lacks some. The table has roughly 21,000 clones, roughly 89% seen once. Sequencing used CD8+ T cells from blood. These receptors originate from a human donor with classical Hodgkin lymphoma.

The rearrangement joins TRBV10-3 to TRBJ1-1; TRBD1 matches 7 bases. This CDR3 has 13 residues. Germline loops: CDR1 ENHRY, CDR2 SYGVKD. V lost 9 bases to trimming and J lost 3 bases; unmatched junction nucleotides: 7. As DNA, the CDR3 is TGTGCCATGAAGACAGGGAGGGACACTGAAGCTTTCTTT. This codes for CAMKTGRDTEAFF.

The chain joins TRBV4-1 to TRBJ1-1, with D unresolved. Germline CDR1 and CDR2: MGHRA and YSYEKL. V was pared by 2 bases and J by 2 bases, with 15 bases between. The CDR3 is 16 amino acids. As DNA, the CDR3 is TGCGCCAGCAGCCAACCCCTACGGGTGGGTAACACTGAAGCTTTCTTT. This translates into CASSQPLRVGNTEAFF.

This sequence joins TRBV7-2 and TRBJ2-7, with D perhaps given as TRBD1 or TRBD2 (6 bases each). Germline V gene data show CDR1 as SGHTA and CDR2 as FQGNSA. The CDR3 totals 16 residues. Trimming left V 0 bases short and J 0 bases short, with 12 bases between. The CDR3 sequence: CASSLAGGPRSYEQYF. For the CDR3, the DNA is TGTGCCAGCAGCTTAGCGGGGGGCCCACGCTCCTACGAGCAGTACTTC.